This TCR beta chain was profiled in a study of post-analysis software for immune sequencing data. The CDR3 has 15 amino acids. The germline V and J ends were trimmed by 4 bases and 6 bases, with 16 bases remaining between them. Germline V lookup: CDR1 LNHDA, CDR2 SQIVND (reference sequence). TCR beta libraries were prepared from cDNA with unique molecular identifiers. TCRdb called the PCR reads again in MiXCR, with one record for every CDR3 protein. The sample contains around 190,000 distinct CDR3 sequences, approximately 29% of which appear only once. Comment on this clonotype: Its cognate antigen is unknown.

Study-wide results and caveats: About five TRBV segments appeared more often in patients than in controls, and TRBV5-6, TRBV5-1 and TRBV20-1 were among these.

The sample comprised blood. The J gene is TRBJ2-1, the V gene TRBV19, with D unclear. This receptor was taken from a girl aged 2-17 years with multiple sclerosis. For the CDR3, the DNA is TGTGCCAGTAGTAGCATCGTCGGGCCCAGCAATGAGCAGTTCTTC. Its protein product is CASSSIVGPSNEQFF.